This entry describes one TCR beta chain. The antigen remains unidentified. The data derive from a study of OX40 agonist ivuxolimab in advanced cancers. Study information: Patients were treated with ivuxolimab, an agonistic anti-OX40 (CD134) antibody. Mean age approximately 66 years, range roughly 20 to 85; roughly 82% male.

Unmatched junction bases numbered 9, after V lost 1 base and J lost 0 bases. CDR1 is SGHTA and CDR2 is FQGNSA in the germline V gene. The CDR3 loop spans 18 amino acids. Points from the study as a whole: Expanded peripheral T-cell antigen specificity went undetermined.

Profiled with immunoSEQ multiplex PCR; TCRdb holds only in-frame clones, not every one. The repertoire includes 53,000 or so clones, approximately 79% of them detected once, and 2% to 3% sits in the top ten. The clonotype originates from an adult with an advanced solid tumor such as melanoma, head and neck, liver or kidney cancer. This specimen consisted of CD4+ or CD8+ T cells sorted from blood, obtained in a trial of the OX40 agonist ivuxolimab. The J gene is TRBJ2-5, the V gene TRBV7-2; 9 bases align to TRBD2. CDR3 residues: CASSLGLAGTRYQETQYF. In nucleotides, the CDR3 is TGTGCCAGCAGCTTAGGGCTAGCGGGAACCCGGTACCAAGAGACCCAGTACTTC. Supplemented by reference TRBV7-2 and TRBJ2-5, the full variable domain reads GAGVSQSPSNKVTEKGKDVELRCDPISGHTALYWYRQSLGQGLEFLIYFQGNSAPDKSGLPSDRFSAERTGGSVSTLTIQRTQQEDSAVYLCASSLGLAGTRYQETQYFGPGTRLLVL.